This is a list of T cell receptor beta chains from one sample in a study of T cell repertoires in cytomegalovirus infection. One entry per CDR3 protein, called by TCRdb with MiXCR from the reads. Among under 450,000 distinct CDR3 sequences listed, roughly a third were seen once. The antigens these receptors bind are not known. This material consisted of cultured PBMCs, taken from culture after CMV antigen stimulation. The receptors stem from a human donor in good health (CMV status not recorded). Some clones in this sample may be carry-over from other donors' samples. Each CDR3 is given with its conserved first and last residue. A D gene is named only where the DNA matches it firmly. Clone size is shown for a subset of rows, as once, few, many or a class of expanded clone.

v_call	j_call	clone_size	d_call	cdr3_length	cdr3_aa	cdr3_nt
TRBV7-2	TRBJ2-1	many	-	17	CASSPFLRQASYNEQFF	TGTGCCAGCAGCCCGTTCCTCCGACAGGCTAGCTACAATGAGCAGTTCTTC
TRBV7-2	TRBJ1-2	-	TRBD1	14	CASSRGTGPYGYTF	TGTGCCAGCAGCCGAGGGACAGGGCCCTATGGCTACACCTTC
TRBV11-2	TRBJ1-1	-	TRBD1	14	CASSHRQGRTEAFF	TGTGCCAGCAGCCACAGACAGGGCCGAACTGAAGCTTTCTTT
TRBV7-6	TRBJ2-1	-	TRBD2	15	CASSSGLAAADEQFF	TGTGCCAGCAGTTCGGGACTAGCGGCGGCGGATGAGCAGTTCTTC
TRBV28	TRBJ2-7	many	-	14	CASSLIGGTYEQYF	TGTGCCAGCAGTTTGATTGGGGGAACCTACGAGCAGTACTTC
TRBV7-2	TRBJ2-1	many	TRBD2	15	CASSLGTSGYNEQFF	TGTGCCAGCAGCTTAGGGACTAGCGGTTACAATGAGCAGTTCTTC
TRBV6-5	TRBJ2-4	few	-	20	CASRRGLHGASAGAKNIQYF	TGTGCCAGCAGACGTGGACTCCATGGGGCCTCCGCGGGGGCCAAAAACATTCAGTACTTC
TRBV11-2	TRBJ2-1	many	TRBD1	14	CASTRGQDYNEQFF	TGTGCCAGCACCAGGGGGCAGGACTACAATGAGCAGTTCTTC
TRBV19	TRBJ1-1	-	-	14	CASSIGSQNTEAFF	TGTGCCAGTAGTATTGGCAGCCAGAACACTGAAGCTTTCTTT
TRBV6-2/TRBV6-3	TRBJ2-5	many	-	17	CASSWTQGTVDQETQYF	TGTGCCAGCAGCTGGACCCAGGGAACGGTAGACCAAGAGACCCAGTACTTC
TRBV6-2/TRBV6-3	TRBJ2-3	-	-	15	CASSYLSRNTDTQYF	TGTGCCAGCAGTTACCTCTCTCGGAACACAGATACGCAGTATTTT
TRBV7-8	TRBJ2-6	many	TRBD2	19	CASSLGLAGYRSGANVLTF	TGTGCCAGCAGCTTAGGGTTAGCGGGATACCGCTCTGGGGCCAACGTCCTGACTTTC
TRBV4-1	TRBJ1-1	-	-	14	CASSQTELNTEAFF	TGCGCCAGCAGCCAAACAGAGCTGAACACTGAAGCTTTCTTT
TRBV7-3	TRBJ2-3	few	TRBD2	15	CASSRTSGTSDTQYF	TGTGCCAGCAGCCGAACTAGCGGGACCTCAGATACGCAGTATTTT
TRBV7-2	TRBJ2-7	-	TRBD1	16	CASSSEIGGAYPEQYF	TGTGCCAGCAGCTCTGAAATAGGGGGCGCTTATCCCGAGCAGTACTTC
TRBV4-1	TRBJ1-4	few	TRBD1	15	CASSPSGTGVEKLFF	TGCGCCAGCAGCCCATCCGGGACAGGGGTCGAAAAACTGTTTTTT
TRBV7-2	TRBJ1-1	-	-	14	CASSRLAPNTEAFF	TGTGCCAGCAGCCGTTTGGCCCCGAACACTGAAGCTTTCTTT
TRBV7-2	TRBJ2-2	many	-	15	CASSYWASSTGELFF	TGTGCCAGCAGCTATTGGGCATCTTCGACCGGGGAGCTGTTTTTT
TRBV20-1	TRBJ1-6	-	TRBD1	17	CSARRPVGQGERSPLHF	TGCAGTGCTAGACGTCCTGTCGGACAGGGGGAACGGTCACCCCTCCACTTT
TRBV25-1	TRBJ2-1	-	-	13	CASSGKGKDEQFF	TGTGCCAGCAGTGGGAAAGGGAAGGATGAGCAGTTCTTC
TRBV12-3/TRBV12-4	TRBJ2-1	-	-	14	CASSPVSGGSEQFF	TGTGCCAGCAGTCCCGTATCGGGGGGCTCTGAGCAGTTCTTC
TRBV27	TRBJ2-5	-	TRBD2	16	CASSLSSGSRAETQYF	TGTGCCAGCAGTTTAAGTAGCGGGAGTCGGGCAGAGACCCAGTACTTC
TRBV9	TRBJ2-1	-	-	18	CASSPRTVLAGGRDEQFF	TGTGCCAGCAGCCCGCGTACTGTGCTGGCGGGCGGAAGGGATGAGCAGTTCTTC
TRBV12-3/TRBV12-4	TRBJ2-3	-	TRBD2	15	CASSSIAGLTDTQYF	TGTGCCAGCAGTTCGATAGCGGGCCTCACAGATACGCAGTATTTT
TRBV5-5	TRBJ2-3	-	-	12	CASSGGPYTQYF	TGTGCCAGCAGCGGGGGTCCGTATACGCAGTATTTT
TRBV20-1	TRBJ2-7	-	-	13	CSAEVGASYEQYF	TGCAGTGCTGAGGTGGGTGCATCCTACGAGCAGTACTTC